These T cell receptor beta chains were read from a single sample in a study of radiotherapy plus CTLA-4 blockade in lung cancer. Repertoires were generated with immunoSEQ multiplex PCR, while TCRdb's copy carries only in-frame clones and drops some. Here the sample spans about 110,000 clones, roughly 80% being singletons. The sequences come from peripheral blood, collected from a patient treated with radiotherapy plus ipilimumab. All receptors come from a human donor with non-small cell lung cancer that progressed on radiotherapy plus ipilimumab. Some clones in this sample may be carry-over from other donors' samples. CDR3s leave out the opening cysteine and the closing phenylalanine or tryptophan.

v_gene	j_gene	CDR3aa
TRBV4-1	TRBJ1-3	ASSPVGQQSLNTIY
TRBV7-2	TRBJ1-2	ASSLPGPYGYT
TRBV15	TRBJ2-1	ATSRPTSGGPGADEQF
TRBV5-1	TRBJ1-3	ASSLAGTVSGNTIY
TRBV19	TRBJ2-7	ATSGTGLTYEQY
TRBV6-5	TRBJ2-1	ASERRGSYNEQF
TRBV7-8	TRBJ2-1	ASSPPSGGLPEQF
TRBV5-1	TRBJ1-3	ASSIGPKDGNTIY
TRBV27	TRBJ2-4	ASKIRQGRVFAKNIQY
TRBV7-8	TRBJ2-7	ASSLGLAGASSYEQY
TRBV27	TRBJ2-3	ASSFTGTGYLTQY
TRBV15	TRBJ1-1	ATSRKGWNTEAF
TRBV2	TRBJ2-3	ASKTGTSTDTQY
TRBV7-8	TRBJ1-1	ASSLVSTEAF
TRBV15	TRBJ1-2	ATSQATGGAGGYT
TRBV5-1	TRBJ2-1	ASSLMGNEQF
TRBV19	TRBJ2-5	ASSIGGYQETQY
TRBV6-4	TRBJ2-3	ASSDSISGGTDTQY
TRBV25-1	TRBJ1-6	ASSETKPGLTRYSPLH
TRBV6-5	TRBJ1-1	ASSGIRWTEAF
TRBV2	TRBJ1-1	ARQGIGSEAF